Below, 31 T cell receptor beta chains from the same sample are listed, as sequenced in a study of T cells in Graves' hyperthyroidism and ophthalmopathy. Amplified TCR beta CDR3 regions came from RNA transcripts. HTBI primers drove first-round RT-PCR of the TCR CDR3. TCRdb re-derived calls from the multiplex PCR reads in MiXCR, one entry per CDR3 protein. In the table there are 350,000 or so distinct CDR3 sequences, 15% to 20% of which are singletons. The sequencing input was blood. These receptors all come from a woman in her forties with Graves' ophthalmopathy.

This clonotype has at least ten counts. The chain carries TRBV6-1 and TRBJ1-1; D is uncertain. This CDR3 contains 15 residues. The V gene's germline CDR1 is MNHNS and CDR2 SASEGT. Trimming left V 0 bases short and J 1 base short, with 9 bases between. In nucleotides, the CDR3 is TGTGCCAGCAGTGAAGCCTTCAGAGAGAACACTGAAGCTTTCTTT. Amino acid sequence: CASSEAFRENTEAFF.

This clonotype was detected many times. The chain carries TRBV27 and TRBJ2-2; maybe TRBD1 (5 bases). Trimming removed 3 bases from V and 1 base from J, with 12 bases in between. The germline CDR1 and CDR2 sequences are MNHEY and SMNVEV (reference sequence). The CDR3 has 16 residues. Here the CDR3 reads CASSFLSTGNTGELFF. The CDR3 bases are TGTGCCAGCAGTTTTCTTAGCACAGGGAACACCGGGGAGCTGTTTTTT.

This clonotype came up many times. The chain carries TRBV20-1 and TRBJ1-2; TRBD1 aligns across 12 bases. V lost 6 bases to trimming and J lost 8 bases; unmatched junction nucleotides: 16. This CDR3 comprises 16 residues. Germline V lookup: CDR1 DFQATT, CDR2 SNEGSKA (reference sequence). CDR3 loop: CSALGTGGAGAEGYTF. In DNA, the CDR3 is TGCAGTGCCCTAGGGACAGGGGGCGCGGGAGCGGAAGGCTACACCTTC.

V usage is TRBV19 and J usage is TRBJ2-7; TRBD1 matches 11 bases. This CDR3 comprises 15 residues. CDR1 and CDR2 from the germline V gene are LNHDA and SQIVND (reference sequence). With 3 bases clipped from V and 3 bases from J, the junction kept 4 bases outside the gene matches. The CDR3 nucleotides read TGTGCCAGTAGTATGCCGGGACAGGGGGTCTACGAGCAGTACTTC. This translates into CASSMPGQGVYEQYF.

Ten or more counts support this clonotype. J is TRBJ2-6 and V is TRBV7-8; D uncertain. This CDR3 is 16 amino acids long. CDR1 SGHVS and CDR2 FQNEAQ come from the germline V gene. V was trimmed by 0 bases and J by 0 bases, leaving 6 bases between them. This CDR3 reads CASSLARRSGANVLTF. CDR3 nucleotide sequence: TGTGCCAGCAGCTTAGCGCGACGCTCTGGGGCCAACGTCCTGACTTTC.

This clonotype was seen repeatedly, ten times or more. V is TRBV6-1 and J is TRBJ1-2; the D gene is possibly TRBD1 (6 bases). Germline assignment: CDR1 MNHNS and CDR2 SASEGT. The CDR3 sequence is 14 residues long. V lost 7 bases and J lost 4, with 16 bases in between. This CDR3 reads CASTKGGIGYGYTF. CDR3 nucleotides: TGTGCCAGCACCAAGGGGGGGATAGGCTATGGCTACACCTTC.

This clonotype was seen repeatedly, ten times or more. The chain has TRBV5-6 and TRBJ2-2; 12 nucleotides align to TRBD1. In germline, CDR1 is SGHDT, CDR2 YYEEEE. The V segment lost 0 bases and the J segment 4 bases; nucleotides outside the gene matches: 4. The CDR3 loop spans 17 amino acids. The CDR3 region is CASSLVGQGASTGELFF. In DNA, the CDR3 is TGTGCCAGCAGCTTGGTGGGACAGGGGGCTTCCACCGGGGAGCTGTTTTTT.

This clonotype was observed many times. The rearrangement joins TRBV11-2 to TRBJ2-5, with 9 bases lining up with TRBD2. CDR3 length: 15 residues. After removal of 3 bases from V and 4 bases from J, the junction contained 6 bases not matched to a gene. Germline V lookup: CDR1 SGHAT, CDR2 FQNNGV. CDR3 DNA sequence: TGTGCCAGCAGCTTGATAGCGGGAGCTAGAGAGACCCAGTACTTC. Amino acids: CASSLIAGARETQYF.

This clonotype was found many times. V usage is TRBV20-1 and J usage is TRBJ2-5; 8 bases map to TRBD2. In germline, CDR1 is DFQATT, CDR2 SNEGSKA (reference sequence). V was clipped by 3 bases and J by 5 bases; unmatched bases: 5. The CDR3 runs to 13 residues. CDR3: CSASPGGRETQYF. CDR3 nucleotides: TGCAGTGCTAGCCCGGGAGGGCGGGAGACCCAGTACTTC.

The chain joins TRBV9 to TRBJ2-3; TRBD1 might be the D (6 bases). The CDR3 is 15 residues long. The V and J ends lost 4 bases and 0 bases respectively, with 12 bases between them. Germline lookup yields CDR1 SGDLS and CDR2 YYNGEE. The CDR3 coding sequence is TGTGCCAGCAGCACACCGACAGGTAGCACAGATACGCAGTATTTT. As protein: CASSTPTGSTDTQYF.

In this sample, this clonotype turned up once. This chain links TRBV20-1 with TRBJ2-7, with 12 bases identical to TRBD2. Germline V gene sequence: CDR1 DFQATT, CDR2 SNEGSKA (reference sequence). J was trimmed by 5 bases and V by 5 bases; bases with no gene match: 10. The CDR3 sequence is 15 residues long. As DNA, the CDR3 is TGCAGTGCTCGGACGCTAGCGGGAGGGCTCCACGAGCAGTACTTC. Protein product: CSARTLAGGLHEQYF.

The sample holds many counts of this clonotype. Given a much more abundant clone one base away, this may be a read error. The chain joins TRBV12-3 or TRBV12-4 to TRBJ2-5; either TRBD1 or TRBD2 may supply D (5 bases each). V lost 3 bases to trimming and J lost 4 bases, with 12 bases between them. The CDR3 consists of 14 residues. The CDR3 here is CASSFTGPRETQYF. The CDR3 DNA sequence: TGTGCCAGCAGTTTTACGGGGCCCCGAGAGACCCAGTACTTC.

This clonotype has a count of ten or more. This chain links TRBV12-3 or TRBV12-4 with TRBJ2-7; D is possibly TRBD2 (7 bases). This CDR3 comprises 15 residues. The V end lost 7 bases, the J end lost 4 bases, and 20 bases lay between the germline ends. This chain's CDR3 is CASTPGRTAGYEQYF. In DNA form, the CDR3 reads TGTGCCAGCACCCCCGGGCGGACAGCGGGATACGAGCAGTACTTC.

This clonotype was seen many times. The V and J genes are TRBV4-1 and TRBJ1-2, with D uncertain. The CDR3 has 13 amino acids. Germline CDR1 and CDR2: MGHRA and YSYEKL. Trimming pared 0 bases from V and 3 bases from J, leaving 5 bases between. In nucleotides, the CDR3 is TGCGCCAGCAGCCAAGATAGGTACTATGGCTACACCTTC. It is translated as CASSQDRYYGYTF.

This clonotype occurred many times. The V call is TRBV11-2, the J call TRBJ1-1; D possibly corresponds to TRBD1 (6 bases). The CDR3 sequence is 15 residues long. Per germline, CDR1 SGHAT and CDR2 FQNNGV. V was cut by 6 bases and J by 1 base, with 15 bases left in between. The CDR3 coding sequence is TGTGCCAGCAGGCGGACCGGGACACCGAACACTGAAGCTTTCTTT. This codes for CASRRTGTPNTEAFF.

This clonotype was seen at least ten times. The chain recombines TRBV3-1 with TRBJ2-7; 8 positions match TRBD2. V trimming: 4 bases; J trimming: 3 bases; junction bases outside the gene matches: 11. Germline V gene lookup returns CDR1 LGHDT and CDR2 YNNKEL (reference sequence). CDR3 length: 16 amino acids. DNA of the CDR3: TGTGCCAGCAGCCCCTTCACGACTAGCGAGTTCTACGAGCAGTACTTC. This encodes CASSPFTTSEFYEQYF.

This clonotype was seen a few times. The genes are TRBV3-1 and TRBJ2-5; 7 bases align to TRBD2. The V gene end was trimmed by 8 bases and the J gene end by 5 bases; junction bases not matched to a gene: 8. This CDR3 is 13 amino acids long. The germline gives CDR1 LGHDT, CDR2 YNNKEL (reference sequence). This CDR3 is CASGPRGDETQYF. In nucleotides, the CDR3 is TGTGCCAGCGGGCCTCGGGGGGACGAGACCCAGTACTTC.

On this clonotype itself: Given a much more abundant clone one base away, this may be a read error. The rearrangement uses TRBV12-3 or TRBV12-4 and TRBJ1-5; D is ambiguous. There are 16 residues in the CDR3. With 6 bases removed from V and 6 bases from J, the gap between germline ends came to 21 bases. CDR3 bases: TGTGCCAGCAGCCAGACCCTCGGGAAGGTGGGTCAGCCCCAGCATTTT. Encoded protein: CASSQTLGKVGQPQHF.

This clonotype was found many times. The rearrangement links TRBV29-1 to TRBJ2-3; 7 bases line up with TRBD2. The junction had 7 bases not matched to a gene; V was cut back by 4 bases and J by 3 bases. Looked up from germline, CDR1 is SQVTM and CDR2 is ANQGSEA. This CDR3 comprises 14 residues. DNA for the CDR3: TGCAGCGTTGTTCGCGGGAGCAGAACAGATACGCAGTATTTT. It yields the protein CSVVRGSRTDTQYF.

The CDR3 protein is CASSISAAPQRTQYF. The CDR3 DNA reads as TGTGCCAGCAGCATTAGCGCCGCGCCTCAACGGACCCAGTACTTC. The chain has TRBV7-2 and TRBJ2-5, with a possible D match to TRBD2 (5 bases). The germline V gene has CDR1 SGHTA and CDR2 FQGNSA. V shed 5 bases and J shed 7 bases, with 20 bases lying between them. CDR3 length equals 15 residues.

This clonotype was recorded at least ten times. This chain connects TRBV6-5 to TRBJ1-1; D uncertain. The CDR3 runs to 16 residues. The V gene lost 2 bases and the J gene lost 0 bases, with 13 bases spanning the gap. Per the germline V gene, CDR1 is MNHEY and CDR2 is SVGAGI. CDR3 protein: CASSYNLGGMNTEAFF. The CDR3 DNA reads TGTGCCAGCAGTTACAATCTGGGAGGGATGAACACTGAAGCTTTCTTT.

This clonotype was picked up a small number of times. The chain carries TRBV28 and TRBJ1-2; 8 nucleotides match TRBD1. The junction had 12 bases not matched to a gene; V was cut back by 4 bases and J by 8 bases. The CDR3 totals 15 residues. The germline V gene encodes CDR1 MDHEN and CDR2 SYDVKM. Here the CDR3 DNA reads TGTGCCAGCAGTTCATCAGGACAGGGCTTGGGAGGCTACACCTTC. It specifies CASSSSGQGLGGYTF.

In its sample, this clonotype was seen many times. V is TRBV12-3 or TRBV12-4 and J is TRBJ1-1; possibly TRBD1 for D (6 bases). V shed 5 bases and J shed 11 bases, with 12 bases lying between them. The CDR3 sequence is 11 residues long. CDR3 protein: CASSPGHEAFF. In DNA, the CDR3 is TGTGCCAGCAGTCCGGGACATGAGGCTTTCTTT.

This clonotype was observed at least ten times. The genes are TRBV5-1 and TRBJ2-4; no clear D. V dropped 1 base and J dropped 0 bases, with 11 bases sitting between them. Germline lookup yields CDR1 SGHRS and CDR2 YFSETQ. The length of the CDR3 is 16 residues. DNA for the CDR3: TGCGCCAGCAGCTTGATGGCTAACCTAGCCAAAAACATTCAGTACTTC. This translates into CASSLMANLAKNIQYF.

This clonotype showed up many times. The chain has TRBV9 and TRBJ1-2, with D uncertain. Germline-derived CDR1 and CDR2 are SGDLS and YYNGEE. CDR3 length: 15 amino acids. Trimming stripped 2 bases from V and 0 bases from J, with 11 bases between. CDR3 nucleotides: TGTGCCAGCAGCGTGGGCTTGCCAGCTAACTATGGCTACACCTTC. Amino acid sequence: CASSVGLPANYGYTF.

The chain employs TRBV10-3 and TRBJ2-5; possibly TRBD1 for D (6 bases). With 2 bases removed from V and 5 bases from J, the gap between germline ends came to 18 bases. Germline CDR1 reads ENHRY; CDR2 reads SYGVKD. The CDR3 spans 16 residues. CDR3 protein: CAISEEHPWTEETQYF. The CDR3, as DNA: TGTGCCATCAGTGAGGAGCATCCATGGACAGAGGAGACCCAGTACTTC.

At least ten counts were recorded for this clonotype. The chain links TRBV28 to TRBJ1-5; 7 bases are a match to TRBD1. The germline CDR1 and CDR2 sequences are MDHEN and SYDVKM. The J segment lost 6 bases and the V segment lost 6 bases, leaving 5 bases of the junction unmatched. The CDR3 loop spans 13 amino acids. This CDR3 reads CASSYNRGQPQHF. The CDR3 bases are TGTGCCAGCAGCTACAACAGGGGTCAGCCCCAGCATTTT.

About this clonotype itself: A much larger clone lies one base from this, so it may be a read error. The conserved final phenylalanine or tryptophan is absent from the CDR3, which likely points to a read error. CDR3 in DNA: TGCGCCAGCAGCTTGGGGGACAGAGGGGAGCAGTACTCC. The encoded protein is CASSLGDRGEQYS. This sequence joins TRBV5-1 and TRBJ2-7, with TRBD1 identical over 7 bases. The V gene end was trimmed by 0 bases and the J gene end by 7 bases; junction bases not matched to a gene: 4. The CDR3 consists of 13 residues. Germline loops: CDR1 SGHRS, CDR2 YFSETQ.

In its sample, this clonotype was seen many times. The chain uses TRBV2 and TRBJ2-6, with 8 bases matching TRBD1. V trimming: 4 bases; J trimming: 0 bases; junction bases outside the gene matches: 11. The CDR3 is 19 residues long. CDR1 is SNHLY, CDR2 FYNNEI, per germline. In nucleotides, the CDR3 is TGTGCCAGCAGTGGAATAGGGGGACAGGAAAACTCTGGGGCCAACGTCCTGACTTTC. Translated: CASSGIGGQENSGANVLTF.

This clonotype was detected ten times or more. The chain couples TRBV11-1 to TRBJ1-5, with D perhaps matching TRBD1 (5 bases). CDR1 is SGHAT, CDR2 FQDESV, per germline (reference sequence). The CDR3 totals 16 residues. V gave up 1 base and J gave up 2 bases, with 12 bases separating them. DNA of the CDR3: TGTGCCAGCAGCTTAGAAGGTTTGGGGGGCAATCAGCCCCAGCATTTT. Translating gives CASSLEGLGGNQPQHF.

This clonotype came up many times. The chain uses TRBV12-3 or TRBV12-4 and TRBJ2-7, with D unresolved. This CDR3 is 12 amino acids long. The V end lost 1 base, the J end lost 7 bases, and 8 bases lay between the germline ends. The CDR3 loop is CASSLGVWEQYF. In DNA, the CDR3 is TGTGCCAGCAGTTTAGGGGTATGGGAGCAGTACTTC.